This T cell receptor (beta chain) was identified in a study of CD8+ T cells in alopecia areata. Across the whole study: The drug, oral tofacitinib, was given to treated patients at 5 to 10 mg twice daily. Notes on the study in general: Among the top 100, expanded CD8+ clones were significantly decreased by tofacitinib, as was scalp clonality. Persistence during tofacitinib was seen for many expanded lesional clones in scalp and blood.

Treatment given: oral pan-JAK inhibitor, 5-10 mg twice daily. Peripheral blood and lesional scalp punch biopsies were taken from alopecia areata patients. This clone was counted once. Its antigen remains unknown. Germline V CDR1 and CDR2: MNHEY, SVGAGI. V was pared by 6 bases and J by 5 bases, with 16 bases between. The CDR3 contains 14 residues. RNA extraction and reverse transcription yielded cDNA as sequencing template. Clones were sequenced by immunoSEQ multiplex PCR, and TCRdb holds only the in-frame ones, with some missing. In the table there are fewer than 250,000 clones, about 64% of which are singletons.

The clonotype comes from a human donor with alopecia areata. Here the sequenced sample was CD4+ T cells sorted from blood, taken at week 4, from a patient treated with tofacitinib. The genes are TRBV6-5 and TRBJ2-5; D is uncertain. CDR3 amino acids: CASRRDDWVETQYF. The CDR3 nucleotides are TGTGCCAGCAGACGAGATGATTGGGTGGAGACCCAGTACTTC.